These 24 T cell receptor beta chains were all obtained from the same sample, sequenced in a study of T cells in Graves' hyperthyroidism and ophthalmopathy. RNA transcripts gave rise to amplified TCR beta CDR3 regions. First-round RT-PCR with HTBI primers amplified the TCR CDR3 region. TCRdb independently ran MiXCR on the multiplex PCR reads; one entry per CDR3 protein. The table records around 620,000 distinct CDR3 sequences, around 15% of them present only once. Sequenced material: blood. These receptors all stem from a woman aged 25 to 39 with Graves' hyperthyroidism.

The V and J genes are TRBV28 and TRBJ1-6; D is undetermined. Looked up from germline, CDR1 is MDHEN and CDR2 is SYDVKM. The length of the CDR3 is 15 residues. Deletions cut 10 bases from V and 4 bases from J, with 17 bases between. The CDR3 nucleotides read TGTGCCACCCGACTTGACGGAGGGTATAATTCACCCCTCCACTTT. It yields the protein CATRLDGGYNSPLHF.

This clonotype has a count of ten or more. The V and J genes are TRBV2 and TRBJ2-2; D perhaps matches TRBD1 (6 bases). The V end was cut by 7 bases, the J end by 1 base, with 10 bases between. The length of the CDR3 is 14 residues. Per the germline V gene, CDR1 is SNHLY and CDR2 is FYNNEI. The DNA of the CDR3 is TGTGCCAGCAAGGGGGATGTGAACACCGGGGAGCTGTTTTTT. Encoded protein: CASKGDVNTGELFF.

This chain connects TRBV7-2 to TRBJ1-2; TRBD1 is a possible D gene (6 bases). The CDR3 runs 14 residues. The germline V gene has CDR1 SGHTA and CDR2 FQGNSA. V gave up 2 bases and J gave up 4 bases, with 11 bases separating them. The CDR3 loop is CASSLSKDSYGYTF. The CDR3, as DNA: TGTGCCAGCAGCTTATCGAAGGACAGCTATGGCTACACCTTC.

This clonotype has at least ten counts. This chain connects TRBV28 to TRBJ1-5, with 8 bases fitting TRBD1. This CDR3 has 15 amino acids. Losses at the gene ends were 4 bases for V and 5 bases for J; bases not matched to a gene: 7. Germline V gene data show CDR1 as MDHEN and CDR2 as SYDVKM. CDR3 sequence (DNA): TGTGCCAGCAGTTCAGGGGGCGCGGGCGATCAGCCCCAGCATTTT. Translating it yields CASSSGGAGDQPQHF.

This clonotype was seen only a few times. This chain joins TRBV11-2 and TRBJ1-3; D may be TRBD1 (6 bases). CDR3 size: 15 residues. The V gene's germline CDR1 is SGHAT and CDR2 FQNNGV. Trimming took 1 base from V and 5 from J, leaving 12 bases between them. As DNA, the CDR3 is TGTGCCAGCAGCTTAGCACAGGGTTCCAGAAACACCATATATTTT. Amino acids: CASSLAQGSRNTIYF.

The table lists this clonotype with many counts. This rearrangement joins TRBV6-1 to TRBJ1-5; no clear D. Germline V gene data show CDR1 as MNHNS and CDR2 as SASEGT. Trimming removed 7 bases from V and 3 bases from J, with 16 bases in between. This CDR3 is built from 15 residues. The CDR3 reads CASIVRIYSNQPQHF. CDR3 DNA sequence: TGTGCCAGCATTGTCAGGATTTACTCCAATCAGCCCCAGCATTTT.

In this sample, this clonotype turned up many times. The chain links TRBV7-2 to TRBJ1-1; TRBD1 aligns across 7 bases. The trim removed 5 bases at V and 6 bases at J, leaving 6 bases unmatched. There are 13 residues in the CDR3. Germline CDR1 reads SGHTA; CDR2 reads FQGNSA. This chain's CDR3 is CASSLRDRAEAFF. The CDR3 nucleotides read TGTGCCAGCAGCCTCAGAGACAGGGCTGAAGCTTTCTTT.

The chain joins TRBV20-1 to TRBJ2-1, with TRBD2 matching 10 bases. V trimming: 5 bases; J trimming: 7 bases; junction bases outside the gene matches: 11. Per the germline V gene, CDR1 is DFQATT and CDR2 is SNEGSKA (reference sequence). The length of the CDR3 is 15 residues. The CDR3 DNA sequence: TGCAGTGCTGGAAAAACTCTAGCGGGAGTGAATGAGCAGTTCTTC. Amino acids: CSAGKTLAGVNEQFF.

The sample holds many counts of this clonotype. This sequence joins TRBV6-1 and TRBJ2-3, with a possible D match to TRBD1 (6 bases). Trimming cost V 5 bases and J 2 bases, with 20 bases left between them. The V gene's germline CDR1 is MNHNS and CDR2 SASEGT. This CDR3 is 17 amino acids long. This chain's CDR3 is CASSLEWEGGHTDTQYF. CDR3 coding DNA: TGTGCCAGCAGTTTAGAGTGGGAAGGGGGACACACAGATACGCAGTATTTT.

Comments on this clonotype: The junction and the germline gene differ at one end; a read error may be behind it. The chain links TRBV18 to TRBJ2-5; D unresolved. The CDR3 length is 12 residues. CDR1 is KGHSH and CDR2 is LQKENI in the germline V gene. CDR3 nucleotides: TGTACCAGCTCACCACTACAAGAGACCCAGTACTTC. This codes for CTSSPLQETQYF.

This clonotype was seen more than once but under ten times. CDR3 sequence (DNA): TGCAGTGCTAGAGTCGCTACCCAGTACTTC. Protein: CSARVATQYF. V and J are TRBV20-1 and TRBJ2-5; no reliable D call. Germline-derived CDR1 and CDR2 are DFQATT and SNEGSKA (reference sequence). CDR3 length: 10 amino acids. V was trimmed by 1 base and J by 8 bases, leaving 5 bases between them.

This clonotype was seen many times. The chain recombines TRBV10-3 with TRBJ2-3; D might be TRBD2 (5 bases). CDR3 length equals 13 residues. The ends were cut back, 10 bases at V and 0 bases at J, with 11 bases in the middle. The germline V gene encodes CDR1 ENHRY and CDR2 SYGVKD. The CDR3 reads CATRTPSTDTQYF. The CDR3 DNA follows: TGTGCCACCCGGACTCCTAGCACAGATACGCAGTATTTT.

In this sample, this clonotype turned up a few times. This sequence joins TRBV19 and TRBJ1-5; D is undetermined. The CDR3 is 13 amino acids. Trimming pared 9 bases from V and 3 bases from J, leaving 12 bases between. Germline loops: CDR1 LNHDA, CDR2 SQIVND (reference sequence). The CDR3: CARSARHNQPQHF. In DNA form, the CDR3 reads TGTGCCAGATCAGCCCGACACAATCAGCCCCAGCATTTT.

The rearrangement uses TRBV10-3 and TRBJ2-2, with D hard to call. Trimming shortened V by 0 bases and J by 6 bases, and 8 bases separated the two germline ends. From germline, CDR1 is ENHRY and CDR2 SYGVKD. This CDR3 comprises 14 residues. In DNA, the CDR3 is TGTGCCATCAGTGAGTCTAGGTCGGCCGGGGAGCTGTTTTTT. Its translation: CAISESRSAGELFF.

The chain joins TRBV10-3 to TRBJ2-3; 8 bases are a match to TRBD2. Germline V CDR1 and CDR2: ENHRY, SYGVKD. The V gene end was trimmed by 2 bases and the J gene end by 6 bases; junction bases not matched to a gene: 7. The CDR3 totals 15 residues. The CDR3 reads CAISEVGLAYDTQYF. The CDR3 DNA follows: TGTGCCATCAGTGAGGTCGGACTAGCATACGATACGCAGTATTTT.

This clonotype was observed a few times. The gene calls are TRBV12-3 or TRBV12-4 and TRBJ2-5, with 9 bases fitting TRBD1. V dropped 3 bases and J dropped 1; count of bases not matched to a gene: 6. The CDR3 runs to 16 residues. The CDR3 DNA sequence: TGTGCCAGCAGTTTGGGGGACAGGGAGATCCAAGAGACCCAGTACTTC. Translated: CASSLGDREIQETQYF.

This clonotype has just a few counts. This rearrangement joins TRBV30 to TRBJ1-3; D is perhaps TRBD1 (6 bases). The CDR3 sequence is 15 residues long. Germline V gives CDR1 GTSNPN, CDR2 SVGIG (reference sequence). With 4 bases removed from V and 8 bases from J, the gap between germline ends came to 21 bases. This CDR3 is CAWTPSPIGGDTIYF. Here the CDR3 DNA reads TGTGCCTGGACCCCCTCGCCTATAGGGGGTGACACCATATATTTT.

The table lists this clonotype with a few counts. The rearrangement joins TRBV29-1 to TRBJ2-1, with 9 bases aligning to TRBD2. Losses at the gene ends were 5 bases for V and 3 bases for J; bases not matched to a gene: 8. Germline V gene lookup returns CDR1 SQVTM and CDR2 ANQGSEA. The CDR3 length is 15 residues. The CDR3 protein is CSVTGVAGVYNEQFF. In DNA, the CDR3 is TGCAGCGTTACAGGGGTAGCGGGAGTCTACAATGAGCAGTTCTTC.

The chain uses TRBV20-1 and TRBJ2-2; D is unresolved. Trimming removed 4 bases at V and 4 bases at J, with 13 bases between. Germline V CDR1 and CDR2: DFQATT, SNEGSKA (reference sequence). This CDR3 spans 14 amino acids. CDR3 coding DNA: TGCAGTGCTAACCCAACACTTTTCACCGGGGAGCTGTTTTTT. Amino acids: CSANPTLFTGELFF.

The chain is built from TRBV11-2 and TRBJ2-6; possible D gene TRBD1, 6 bases. Germline CDR1 SGHAT, CDR2 FQNNGV. Deletions cut 5 bases from V and 2 bases from J, with 13 bases between. The CDR3 sequence is 16 residues long. CDR3 loop: CASSRNRAAGANVLTF. Here the CDR3 DNA reads TGTGCCAGCAGCAGAAACAGGGCGGCTGGGGCCAACGTCCTGACTTTC.

This clonotype was detected only a few times. The rearrangement links TRBV11-2 to TRBJ2-4, with a weak D call TRBD2 (8 bases). CDR3 length: 19 amino acids. CDR1 and CDR2 (germline): SGHAT, FQNNGV. V lost 0 bases, J lost 8 bases, and 26 bases lay in between. Here the CDR3 reads CASSLDPGGAAGVKHIQYF. The CDR3, as DNA: TGTGCCAGCAGCTTAGACCCAGGGGGGGCAGCGGGAGTTAAGCACATTCAGTACTTC.

This clonotype was counted only a few times. The chain carries TRBV24-1 and TRBJ2-3; 8 bases match TRBD1. Trimming cost V 7 bases and J 6 bases; bases outside gene matches: 5. This CDR3 contains 13 residues. In germline, CDR1 is KGHDR, CDR2 SFDVKD. The chain's CDR3 is CATRTGVGDTQYF. For the CDR3, the DNA is TGTGCCACCAGGACAGGGGTCGGGGATACGCAGTATTTT.

This sequence joins TRBV5-1 and TRBJ2-2; D gene uncertain. There are 15 residues in the CDR3. Trimming shortened V by 7 bases and J by 1 base, and 14 bases separated the two germline ends. Germline V gene sequence: CDR1 SGHRS, CDR2 YFSETQ. The CDR3 sequence: CASRHPGLNTGELFF. In DNA form, the CDR3 reads TGCGCCAGCCGCCATCCGGGCCTGAACACCGGGGAGCTGTTTTTT.

This chain uses TRBV20-1 with TRBJ2-1; 8 bases are shared with TRBD2. The length of the CDR3 is 15 residues. Trimming cost V 2 bases and J 9 bases; bases outside gene matches: 12. Germline V CDR1 and CDR2: DFQATT, SNEGSKA (reference sequence). The CDR3 loop is CSARISGSLDGEQFF. The DNA for the CDR3 is TGCAGTGCTAGAATCAGCGGGAGCTTGGATGGTGAGCAGTTCTTC.